This entry concerns a single T cell receptor (beta chain). This sample was taken from a study of blood T cells in healthy people across ages. Study-wide background: Per every two T cells, about one barcoded beta molecule was captured by template switching.

The amount of total RNA extracted per sample was at least 6 micrograms. Germline V CDR1 and CDR2: MGHRA, YSYEKL. Deletions cut 1 base from V and 0 bases from J, with 10 bases between. The CDR3 totals 16 residues. A J-beta primer mix and a sample-barcoded 5' primer were used in a second PCR of about 7 to 12 cycles. TCRdb re-derived calls from the 5' RACE reads in MiXCR, one entry per CDR3 protein. Among some 760,000 distinct CDR3 sequences listed, 20% to 30% were seen once. The data were also submitted as part of a second study, on T cells of mothers and their children. From that study: Extraction yielded RNA that went, in full, into cDNA synthesis at around 1.5 ug per 15 ul.

This TCR was recovered from a boy aged 5-17 years in good health. Material: blood. This sequence joins TRBV4-1 and TRBJ2-1, with a weak D call TRBD1 (5 bases). The CDR3 spells CASSQVPQVSYNEQFF. The DNA for the CDR3 is TGCGCCAGCAGCCAAGTCCCACAGGTCTCCTACAATGAGCAGTTCTTC.